Shown below are 19 T cell receptor beta chains from a single sample sequenced in a study of blood T cells in healthy people across ages. The second PCR ran roughly 7 to 12 cycles with a sample-barcoded 5' primer and J-beta primers. One entry per CDR3 protein, called by TCRdb with MiXCR from the 5' RACE reads. In the table there are 1 million or so distinct CDR3 sequences, 25% of which are singletons. Another study also made use of these data, one on T cells of mothers and their children.

The sample taken for sequencing was blood. The receptors derive from a girl aged 2 to 9 in good health.

This clonotype was counted only a few times. The chain joins TRBV12-3 or TRBV12-4 to TRBJ2-5; D is perhaps TRBD1 (6 bases). Trimming pared 1 base from V and 6 bases from J, leaving 9 bases between. The CDR3 length is 13 residues. DNA for the CDR3: TGTGCCAGCAGTTTAGAGGGGGTAAAGACCCAGTACTTC. This gives the protein CASSLEGVKTQYF.

This clonotype was counted a few times. The chain recombines TRBV20-1 with TRBJ2-3; 9 bases line up with TRBD2. Germline values: CDR1 DFQATT, CDR2 SNEGSKA (reference sequence). The CDR3 loop spans 15 amino acids. The V and J ends lost 2 bases and 7 bases, in that order; junction bases with no gene match: 10. This CDR3 is CSARWVLAGMNTQYF. The DNA for the CDR3 is TGCAGTGCTAGATGGGTCCTAGCGGGAATGAATACGCAGTATTTT.

This clonotype came up a few times. The DNA for the CDR3 is TGCAGCGTTGTCGACAGGGATGAAAAACTGTTTTTT. It translates to CSVVDRDEKLFF. This chain uses TRBV29-1 with TRBJ1-4, with 7 nucleotides matching TRBD1. In germline, CDR1 is SQVTM, CDR2 ANQGSEA. The trim removed 4 bases at V and 6 bases at J, leaving 2 bases unmatched. CDR3 length: 12 amino acids.

The chain joins TRBV15 to TRBJ1-6; a possible D gene is TRBD1 (5 bases). Germline CDR1 and CDR2: LNHNV and YYDKDF (reference sequence). V was trimmed by 1 base and J by 7 bases, leaving 11 bases between them. The CDR3 spans 15 residues. CDR3: CATSRVRDVNSPLHF. CDR3 bases: TGTGCCACCAGCAGAGTTAGGGACGTCAATTCACCCCTCCACTTT.

The rearrangement uses TRBV6-6 and TRBJ1-2; D uncertain. CDR1 and CDR2 from the germline V gene are MNHNY and SVGAGI (reference sequence). Trimming took 2 bases from V and 6 from J, leaving 7 bases between them. The CDR3 spans 12 residues. This CDR3 is CASSYVGNGYTF. In DNA, the CDR3 is TGTGCCAGCAGTTACGTAGGGAATGGCTACACCTTC.

This chain joins TRBV9 and TRBJ2-5; a weak D match, TRBD1 (6 bases). The CDR3 length is 16 residues. V was clipped by 0 bases and J by 2 bases, with 14 bases between them. CDR1 is SGDLS, CDR2 YYNGEE, per germline. The CDR3 DNA follows: TGTGCCAGCAGCGTAGATCAGGGGAGTGGTCAAGAGACCCAGTACTTC. Amino acids: CASSVDQGSGQETQYF.

This clonotype was observed a few times. This chain connects TRBV7-9 to TRBJ2-7; D is perhaps TRBD1 or TRBD2 (6 bases each). Trimming stripped 5 bases from V and 6 bases from J, with 17 bases between. Germline V CDR1 and CDR2: SEHNR, FQNEAQ (reference sequence). This CDR3 is 14 amino acids long. Here the CDR3 DNA reads TGTGCCAGCAGCGCTCCCGGGGGCCGGTTCGAGCAGTACTTC. This codes for CASSAPGGRFEQYF. The complete variable domain, with remaining parts taken from reference TRBV7-9 and TRBJ2-7, reads DTGVSQNPRHKITKRGQNVTFRCDPISEHNRLYWYRQTLGQGPEFLTYFQNEAQLEKSRLLSDRFSAERPKGSFSTLEIQRTEQGDSAMYLCASSAPGGRFEQYFGPGTRLTVT.

Only a few counts were recorded for this clonotype. The chain carries TRBV20-1 and TRBJ2-2, with D perhaps TRBD2 (6 bases). The CDR3 is 16 residues long. Trimming left V 0 bases short and J 5 bases short, with 16 bases between. Germline CDR1 reads DFQATT; CDR2 reads SNEGSKA (reference sequence). The CDR3 loop is CSARDSPAGLTGELFF. DNA for the CDR3: TGCAGTGCTAGAGATAGCCCAGCGGGCCTGACCGGGGAGCTGTTTTTT.

This sequence joins TRBV29-1 and TRBJ1-1; D remains ambiguous. The CDR3 loop spans 12 amino acids. The germline V gene has CDR1 SQVTM and CDR2 ANQGSEA. V gave up 0 bases and J gave up 6 bases, with 8 bases separating them. CDR3 region: CSVEDSLSEAFF. The DNA of the CDR3 is TGCAGCGTTGAAGATTCCCTGTCTGAAGCTTTCTTT.

The CDR3: CASRYSRDFYPFYEQYF. For the CDR3, the DNA is TGTGCCAGCAGATATTCTCGGGACTTTTACCCATTTTACGAGCAGTACTTC. The V gene is TRBV28, the J gene TRBJ2-7; weak D call: TRBD2 (6 bases). The CDR3 consists of 17 residues. Trimming stripped 6 bases from V and 4 bases from J, with 25 bases between. Germline loops: CDR1 MDHEN, CDR2 SYDVKM.

The chain uses TRBV29-1 and TRBJ1-2, with D possibly TRBD1 on 6 matching bases. This CDR3 is 11 amino acids long. Germline lookup yields CDR1 SQVTM and CDR2 ANQGSEA. V shed 4 bases and J shed 8 bases, with 11 bases lying between them. CDR3 DNA: TGCAGCGTTGGGGGACAAAGGGGCTACACCTTC. This codes for CSVGGQRGYTF.

J is TRBJ2-3 and V is TRBV20-1, with D tentatively TRBD2 (6 bases). The V gene's germline CDR1 is DFQATT and CDR2 SNEGSKA (reference sequence). V was cut by 6 bases and J by 1 base, with 14 bases left in between. CDR3 length equals 14 residues. Here the CDR3 DNA reads TGCAGTGCCCCCCGGGGCGGGGGCACAGATACGCAGTATTTT. Translating it yields CSAPRGGGTDTQYF.

This clonotype was counted a few times. The rearrangement uses TRBV6-4 and TRBJ2-5; D might be TRBD1 (5 bases). The germline V and J ends were trimmed by 3 bases and 7 bases, with 12 bases remaining between them. CDR1 MRHNA and CDR2 SNTAGT come from the germline V gene. CDR3 size: 13 residues. CDR3 in DNA: TGTGCCAGCAGTGAACGCCAGGGATGGACCCAGTACTTC. It translates to CASSERQGWTQYF.

This rearrangement joins TRBV6-2 or TRBV6-3 to TRBJ1-6, with D tentatively TRBD1 (5 bases). There are 17 residues in the CDR3. Germline CDR1 and CDR2: MNHEY and SVGEGT. Trimming shortened V by 6 bases and J by 4 bases, and 19 bases separated the two germline ends. The CDR3 region has the DNA TGTGCCAGCAGCCACACGAGTCCGGGGGATTATAATTCACCCCTCCACTTT. Protein sequence: CASSHTSPGDYNSPLHF.

The rearrangement links TRBV28 to TRBJ2-7, with 9 bases lining up with TRBD1. Trimming cost V 6 bases and J 7 bases; bases outside gene matches: 10. Germline V gene lookup returns CDR1 MDHEN and CDR2 SYDVKM. The CDR3 consists of 14 residues. In DNA form, the CDR3 reads TGTGCCAGCAGATCTAGGACAGGGGCCGCGGAGCAGTACTTC. Encoded protein: CASRSRTGAAEQYF.

This chain joins TRBV7-3 and TRBJ2-3; D possibly corresponds to TRBD1 (5 bases). Deletions cut 5 bases from V and 0 bases from J, with 15 bases between. Looked up from germline, CDR1 is SGHTA and CDR2 is FQGTGA. The CDR3 runs to 16 residues. Written as DNA, the CDR3 is TGTGCCAGCAGCCAAGGGGATTTTTGGAGCACAGATACGCAGTATTTT. Translating it yields CASSQGDFWSTDTQYF.

The chain carries TRBV10-3 and TRBJ1-2, with 7 positions matching TRBD1. V was clipped by 7 bases and J by 4 bases; unmatched bases: 12. The CDR3 has 15 residues. Germline assignment: CDR1 ENHRY and CDR2 SYGVKD. This CDR3 is CAITPTGQALYGYTF. The CDR3 DNA reads TGTGCCATCACCCCAACAGGACAGGCCCTCTATGGCTACACCTTC.

V gene TRBV20-1 combines with J gene TRBJ2-1; D may be TRBD1 or TRBD2 (6 bases each). CDR1 is DFQATT and CDR2 is SNEGSKA in the germline V gene (reference sequence). This CDR3 region has 13 residues. V gave up 6 bases and J gave up 3 bases, with 12 bases separating them. The CDR3 coding sequence is TGCAGTGCCGGGGGCTCAGACTACAATGAGCAGTTCTTC. Translated: CSAGGSDYNEQFF.

The chain combines TRBV3-1 with TRBJ1-2; 7 nucleotides agree with TRBD1. V was clipped by 1 base and J by 7 bases; unmatched bases: 9. The CDR3 sequence is 15 residues long. CDR1 and CDR2 (germline): LGHDT, YNNKEL (reference sequence). The CDR3 reads CASSQVGGAGTGYTF. CDR3 nucleotides: TGTGCCAGCAGCCAAGTAGGGGGCGCTGGTACTGGCTACACCTTC.